A selection of T cell receptor beta chains follows, all from one sample in a study of T cell repertoires in cytomegalovirus infection. TCRdb re-called the reads through MiXCR, storing one row per CDR3 protein. Of 45,000 to 60,000 distinct CDR3 sequences listed, around 18% were seen once; the top ten hold less than 70%. Their antigens are not known. Sequences were derived from CD8+ T cells from cultured PBMCs, sampled from culture after CMV antigen stimulation. These receptors were taken from a human donor in good health (CMV status not recorded). Some clones in this sample may be carry-over from other donors' samples. Each CDR3 is given with its conserved first and last residue. A D gene is named only where the DNA matches it firmly. Clone size is stated in some rows and not others, as once, few, many or a class when expanded.

CDR3aa | CDR3nt | v_gene | d_gene | j_gene | abundance
CASSLARSGGDNEQFF | TGTGCCAGCAGCTTAGCGAGAAGCGGGGGAGACAATGAGCAGTTCTTC | TRBV7-2 | TRBD2 | TRBJ2-1 | NA
CASSSHSGRALVYEQYF | TGTGCCAGCAGCTCTCATAGCGGGAGGGCCTTAGTGTACGAGCAGTACTTC | TRBV7-2 | TRBD2 | TRBJ2-7 | NA
CASSSPGGTKNIQYF | TGTGCCAGCAGCTCCCCGGGGGGCACCAAAAACATTCAGTACTTC | TRBV11-2 | NA | TRBJ2-4 | few
CASSLNGGSQETQYF | TGTGCCAGCAGCTTAAACGGGGGATCTCAAGAGACCCAGTACTTC | TRBV7-2 | NA | TRBJ2-5 | NA
CASSLEAALSYEQYF | TGTGCCAGCAGCTTAGAGGCAGCCCTCTCCTACGAGCAGTACTTC | TRBV7-6 | NA | TRBJ2-7 | NA
CASSLATATDTQYF | TGTGCCAGCAGCTTAGCAACAGCTACAGATACGCAGTATTTT | TRBV7-9 | NA | TRBJ2-3 | few
CASSSLTSGSYNEQFF | TGTGCCAGCAGTTCTCTAACGTCGGGCTCCTACAATGAGCAGTTCTTC | TRBV27 | NA | TRBJ2-1 | NA
CASSFSGVGNKQFF | TGTGCCAGCAGTTTTTCGGGGGTTGGGAATAAGCAGTTCTTC | TRBV28 | NA | TRBJ2-1 | few
CASSLDMTECHQPQHF | TGTGCCAGCAGCTTAGATATGACGGAATGCCATCAGCCCCAGCATTTT | TRBV7-4 | NA | TRBJ1-5 | few
CASSPLLHRDRYYNEQFF | TGCGCCAGCAGCCCCTTACTTCACCGGGACAGATACTACAATGAGCAGTTCTTC | TRBV4-1 | TRBD1 | TRBJ2-1 | NA
CASSDRDSSRYF | TGTGCCAGCAGCGACAGGGACAGTAGCAGATACTTC | TRBV12-3/TRBV12-4 | TRBD1 | TRBJ2-7 | NA
CASSLNRLSNQPQHF | TGTGCCAGCAGCTTGAACAGGTTAAGCAATCAGCCCCAGCATTTT | TRBV5-6 | NA | TRBJ1-5 | NA
CASSLRVDLTEQYF | TGTGCCAGCAGTTTAAGGGTTGACCTGACCGAGCAGTACTTC | TRBV12-3/TRBV12-4 | NA | TRBJ2-7 | many
CASSSTGTDYNEQFF | TGTGCCAGCAGCTCAACCGGGACAGACTACAATGAGCAGTTCTTC | TRBV7-2 | TRBD1 | TRBJ2-1 | NA
CASSLARSDTQYF | TGTGCCAGCAGCTTAGCCCGATCAGATACGCAGTATTTT | TRBV7-2 | NA | TRBJ2-3 | many
CASSISTDTQYF | TGTGCCAGCAGCATATCAACAGATACGCAGTATTTT | TRBV28 | NA | TRBJ2-3 | NA
CASSTRLDPPGEQYF | TGTGCCAGCAGTACCCGACTGGACCCCCCCGGCGAGCAGTACTTC | TRBV6-2/TRBV6-3 | NA | TRBJ2-7 | NA
CASTGRLTNNSPLHF | TGTGCCAGCACCGGGCGCCTTACGAATAATTCACCCCTCCACTTT | TRBV6-6 | NA | TRBJ1-6 | NA
CASRQGGPLNTEAFF | TGTGCCAGCAGACAGGGGGGTCCCTTGAACACTGAAGCTTTCTTT | TRBV7-9 | TRBD1 | TRBJ1-1 | NA
CASSRGTAPRNEQFF | TGCGCCAGCAGCCGGGGGACGGCGCCTCGCAATGAGCAGTTCTTC | TRBV4-1 | NA | TRBJ2-1 | few
CASSLEGNYGYTF | TGTGCCAGCAGCTTAGAAGGGAACTATGGCTACACCTTC | TRBV7-2 | NA | TRBJ1-2 | many
CASSEGLGAYNEQFF | TGTGCCAGCAGCGAGGGACTAGGGGCCTACAATGAGCAGTTCTTC | TRBV11-2 | TRBD2 | TRBJ2-1 | NA
CASSFPGTYGYTF | TGTGCCAGCAGCTTCCCAGGGACCTATGGCTACACCTTC | TRBV7-6 | NA | TRBJ1-2 | NA
CASRRTYFATNEKLFF | TGTGCCAGCAGAAGGACGTATTTTGCAACTAATGAAAAACTGTTTTTT | TRBV28 | NA | TRBJ1-4 | NA
CASSLYAGNTDTQYF | TGTGCCAGCAGCTTATATGCAGGGAACACAGATACGCAGTATTTT | TRBV7-8 | NA | TRBJ2-3 | NA
CASSWGQGVYEQYF | TGTGCCAGCAGCTGGGGGCAGGGGGTCTACGAGCAGTACTTC | TRBV11-1 | TRBD1 | TRBJ2-7 | few
CASSPDSGRPNNEQFF | TGTGCCAGCAGCCCGGATAGCGGGAGGCCCAACAATGAGCAGTTCTTC | TRBV7-3 | TRBD2 | TRBJ2-1 | few
CASSPVRNRNTEAFF | TGTGCCAGCAGCCCCGTGAGGAACAGGAACACTGAAGCTTTCTTT | TRBV12-3/TRBV12-4 | NA | TRBJ1-1 | NA
CASSFTPQAGTADGYTF | TGTGCCAGCAGTTTTACCCCCCAGGCGGGAACGGCGGATGGCTACACCTTC | TRBV28 | NA | TRBJ1-2 | few
CASSVGQGFYEQYF | TGTGCCAGCAGCGTGGGACAGGGATTCTACGAGCAGTACTTC | TRBV9 | TRBD1 | TRBJ2-7 | few
CASSLQRESHEQYF | TGTGCCAGCAGTTTACAGCGGGAGTCCCACGAGCAGTACTTC | TRBV27 | TRBD2 | TRBJ2-7 | few
CATSGTGAQDEQFF | TGTGCCACCAGCGGGACAGGGGCCCAGGATGAGCAGTTCTTC | TRBV15 | TRBD1 | TRBJ2-1 | NA
CASSYRAPYNEQFF | TGTGCCAGTAGCTACCGAGCTCCGTACAATGAGCAGTTCTTC | TRBV19 | NA | TRBJ2-1 | few
CASSPVGAPTYEQYF | TGTGCCAGCAGCCCGGTGGGGGCACCGACCTACGAGCAGTACTTC | TRBV7-7 | NA | TRBJ2-7 | NA
CASTTGRARSEQYF | TGTGCCAGCACCACAGGACGGGCTCGGAGCGAGCAGTACTTC | TRBV7-2 | NA | TRBJ2-7 | few
CASGRDRADEQYF | TGTGCTAGTGGACGGGACAGGGCGGACGAGCAGTACTTC | TRBV12-5 | TRBD1 | TRBJ2-7 | few
CASSLAQGISSYEQYF | TGTGCCAGCAGCTTAGCACAGGGGATTAGCTCCTACGAGCAGTACTTC | TRBV7-2 | TRBD1 | TRBJ2-7 | NA
CATSRVQVYNEQFF | TGTGCCACCAGCAGAGTGCAGGTATACAATGAGCAGTTCTTC | TRBV15 | NA | TRBJ2-1 | few
CASSLIGGAGNEAFF | TGTGCCAGCAGCCTTATAGGCGGCGCGGGGAATGAAGCTTTCTTT | TRBV14 | NA | TRBJ1-1 | few
CASSVEGGRGNEQFF | TGTGCCAGCAGCGTAGAGGGCGGGAGGGGCAATGAGCAGTTCTTC | TRBV9 | TRBD2 | TRBJ2-1 | NA
CASSLAPGTDTQYF | TGTGCCAGCAGCTTAGCGCCAGGCACAGATACGCAGTATTTT | TRBV7-6 | NA | TRBJ2-3 | few
CASSHSPPVGRFQETQYF | TGTGCCAGCAGTCATTCCCCACCGGTGGGACGATTCCAAGAGACCCAGTACTTC | TRBV6-1 | NA | TRBJ2-5 | NA
CASSLAGVTTGELFF | TGTGCCAGCAGCTTAGCGGGGGTTACCACCGGGGAGCTGTTTTTT | TRBV27 | TRBD2 | TRBJ2-2 | NA
CASSHEGRDQPQHF | TGTGCCAGTAGTCATGAGGGCAGGGACCAGCCCCAGCATTTT | TRBV19 | NA | TRBJ1-5 | few
CASSRADHNEQFF | TGTGCCAGTTCCCGAGCGGACCACAATGAGCAGTTCTTC | TRBV7-9 | NA | TRBJ2-1 | NA
CASSLEGGYEQYF | TGTGCCAGCAGTTTAGAGGGGGGTTACGAGCAGTACTTC | TRBV28 | NA | TRBJ2-7 | few
CASSHANLAGGDNEQFF | TGTGCCAGCAGCCATGCCAACCTGGCGGGGGGTGACAATGAGCAGTTCTTC | TRBV4-2 | TRBD2 | TRBJ2-1 | NA
CASSSDLRGNTIYF | TGTGCCAGCAGTTCGGACCTGAGGGGAAACACCATATATTTT | TRBV12-3/TRBV12-4 | NA | TRBJ1-3 | NA
CASSLSTGKNTEAFF | TGTGCCAGCAGCTTATCTACAGGGAAGAACACTGAAGCTTTCTTT | TRBV7-3 | NA | TRBJ1-1 | NA
CASSLFRTGGYNQPQHF | TGTGCCAGCAGTTTATTTCGGACAGGGGGTTACAATCAGCCCCAGCATTTT | TRBV28 | TRBD1 | TRBJ1-5 | NA
CASSPPGVRDTEAFF | TGTGCCAGCAGCCCACCTGGGGTTCGGGACACTGAAGCTTTCTTT | TRBV7-8 | NA | TRBJ1-1 | few
CASSQGGYNEQFF | TGCGCCAGCAGCCAAGGAGGGTACAATGAGCAGTTCTTC | TRBV4-1 | NA | TRBJ2-1 | NA
CASSMGAGPYQPQHF | TGTGCCAGTAGTATGGGGGCAGGGCCGTATCAGCCCCAGCATTTT | TRBV19 | NA | TRBJ1-5 | few
CASSFITYTYEQYF | TGTGCCAGCAGTTTTATCACTTACACCTACGAGCAGTACTTC | TRBV6-2/TRBV6-3 | NA | TRBJ2-7 | NA
CASSSLTGGGGMNTEAFF | TGTGCCAGCAGCTCACTAACAGGGGGAGGTGGAATGAACACTGAAGCTTTCTTT | TRBV7-9 | TRBD1 | TRBJ1-1 | few
CASSTLKGGLDGELFF | TGTGCCAGTAGTACCCTAAAAGGGGGGCTCGACGGGGAGCTGTTTTTT | TRBV19 | NA | TRBJ2-2 | many
CSARLFDYEQYF | TGCAGTGCTCGCCTCTTTGATTACGAGCAGTACTTC | TRBV20-1 | NA | TRBJ2-7 | NA
CASSEGGQSTEKLFF | TGTGCCAGCAGTGAAGGGGGACAGTCAACTGAAAAACTGTTTTTT | TRBV2 | TRBD1 | TRBJ1-4 | NA